Listed here is a single T cell receptor beta chain. Libraries were prepared by immunoSEQ multiplex PCR; TCRdb keeps only in-frame clonotypes and omits some of them. The sample includes around 16,000 clones, 72% of them seen just once. These data originate in a study of neoadjuvant anti-PD-1 for oral cavity cancer. V gave up 5 bases and J gave up 5 bases; unmatched junction bases: 6. Per germline, CDR1 SGDLS and CDR2 YYNGEE. CDR3 length: 14 amino acids. V is TRBV9 and J is TRBJ2-5; 10 bases are shared with TRBD2. Sample: PBMCs, taken before nivolumab (anti-PD-1) treatment. The sequence was obtained from a person aged 35-79 years with oral cavity squamous cell carcinoma. DNA of the CDR3: TGTGCCAGCAGTTTAGCGGGGGGCGGGGAGACCCAGTACTTC. This gives the protein CASSLAGGGETQYF.